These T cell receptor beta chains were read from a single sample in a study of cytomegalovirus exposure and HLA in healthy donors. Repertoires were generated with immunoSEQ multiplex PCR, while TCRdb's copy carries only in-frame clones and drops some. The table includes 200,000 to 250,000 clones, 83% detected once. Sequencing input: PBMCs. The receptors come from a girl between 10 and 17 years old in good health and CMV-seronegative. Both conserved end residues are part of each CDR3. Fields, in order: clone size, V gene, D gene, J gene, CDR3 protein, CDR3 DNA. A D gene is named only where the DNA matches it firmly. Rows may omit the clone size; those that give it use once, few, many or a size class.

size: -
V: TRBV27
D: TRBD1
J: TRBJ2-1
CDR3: CASRRVGTGPIHEQFF
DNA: TGTGCCAGCAGACGGGTTGGGACAGGACCCATCCATGAGCAGTTCTTC

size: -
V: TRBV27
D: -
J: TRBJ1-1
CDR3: CASREAVVNTEAFF
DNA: TGTGCCAGCAGAGAGGCGGTGGTGAACACTGAAGCTTTCTTT

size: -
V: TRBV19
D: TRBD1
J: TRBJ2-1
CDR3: CASSQGFTGGYNEQFF
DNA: TGTGCCAGTAGTCAGGGCTTTACAGGGGGCTACAATGAGCAGTTCTTC

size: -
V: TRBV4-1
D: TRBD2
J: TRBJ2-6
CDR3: CASSPQPAAGVSGANVLTF
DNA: TGCGCCAGCAGCCCTCAACCCGCAGCGGGGGTATCTGGGGCCAACGTCCTGACTTTC

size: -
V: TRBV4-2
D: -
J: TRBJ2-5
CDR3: CASSQNGQGKETQYF
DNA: TGTGCCAGCAGCCAAAATGGGCAGGGGAAGGAGACCCAGTACTTC

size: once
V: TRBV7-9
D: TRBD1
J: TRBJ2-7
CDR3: CASNRGSHYEQYF
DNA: TGTGCCAGCAACAGGGGTTCTCACTACGAGCAGTACTTC

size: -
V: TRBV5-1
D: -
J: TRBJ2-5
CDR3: CASSPLGAGSETQYF
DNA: TGCGCCAGCAGCCCCTTGGGGGCGGGTTCGGAGACCCAGTACTTC

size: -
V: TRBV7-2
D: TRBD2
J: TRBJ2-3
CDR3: CASSRYASGGTDTQYF
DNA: TGTGCCAGCAGCCGATACGCTAGCGGGGGCACAGATACGCAGTATTTT

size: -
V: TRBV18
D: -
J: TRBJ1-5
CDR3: CASSPEQGNQPQHF
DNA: TGTGCCAGCTCACCAGAACAGGGCAATCAGCCCCAGCATTTT

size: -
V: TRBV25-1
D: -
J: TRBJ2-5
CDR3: CASSESETQYF
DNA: TGTGCCAGCAGTGAATCGGAGACCCAGTACTTC

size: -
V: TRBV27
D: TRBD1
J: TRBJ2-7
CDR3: CASSFTGDYEQYF
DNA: TGTGCCAGCAGTTTTACAGGGGACTACGAGCAGTACTTC

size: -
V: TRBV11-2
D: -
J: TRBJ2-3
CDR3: CASKGADTQYF
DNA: TGTGCCAGTAAAGGGGCAGATACGCAGTATTTT

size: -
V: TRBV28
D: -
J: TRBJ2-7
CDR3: CASSSIDRLDFEQYF
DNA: TGTGCCAGCAGTTCTATAGACAGGTTGGACTTCGAGCAGTACTTC

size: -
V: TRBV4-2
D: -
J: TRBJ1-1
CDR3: CASSQGSQGITEAFF
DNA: TGTGCCAGCAGCCAAGGGTCTCAGGGTATCACTGAAGCTTTCTTT

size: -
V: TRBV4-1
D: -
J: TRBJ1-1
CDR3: CASSQDVRHTEAFF
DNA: TGCGCCAGCAGCCAAGACGTCAGGCACACTGAAGCTTTCTTT

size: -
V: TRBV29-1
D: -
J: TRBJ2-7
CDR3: CSVEGWGPDYEQYF
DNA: TGCAGCGTTGAAGGCTGGGGGCCGGACTACGAGCAGTACTTC

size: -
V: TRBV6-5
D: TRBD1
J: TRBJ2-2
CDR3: CASSRRDRGSGELFF
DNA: TGTGCCAGCAGTCGCCGGGACAGGGGTTCCGGGGAGCTGTTTTTT

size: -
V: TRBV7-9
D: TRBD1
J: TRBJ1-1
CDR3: CASSLKGQGNTEAFF
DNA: TGTGCCAGCAGCTTAAAGGGACAGGGAAACACTGAAGCTTTCTTT

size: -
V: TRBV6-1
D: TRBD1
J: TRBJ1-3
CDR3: CASSDPRDRGMNTIYF
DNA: TGTGCCAGCAGTGACCCACGGGACAGGGGTATGAACACCATATATTTT

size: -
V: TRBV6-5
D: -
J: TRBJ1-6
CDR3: CASKRYNSPLHF
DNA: TGTGCCAGCAAGCGCTATAATTCACCCCTCCACTTT

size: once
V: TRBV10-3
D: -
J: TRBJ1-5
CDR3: CAISGLGGQPQHF
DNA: TGTGCCATCAGTGGACTGGGAGGTCAGCCCCAGCATTTT

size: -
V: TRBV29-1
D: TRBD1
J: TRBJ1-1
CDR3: CSARTGWGTEAFF
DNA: TGCAGCGCTCGGACAGGGTGGGGGACTGAAGCTTTCTTT

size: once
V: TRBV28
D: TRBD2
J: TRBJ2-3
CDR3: CASSSLAGGRTDTQYF
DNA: TGTGCCAGCAGTTCCCTAGCGGGGGGCCGCACAGATACGCAGTATTTT

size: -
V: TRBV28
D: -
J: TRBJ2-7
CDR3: CASSQTTEQYF
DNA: TGTGCCAGCAGTCAAACAACCGAGCAGTACTTC

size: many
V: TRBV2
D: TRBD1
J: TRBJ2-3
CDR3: CASGDRGITDTQYF
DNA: TGTGCCAGCGGTGACAGGGGAATTACAGATACGCAGTATTTT

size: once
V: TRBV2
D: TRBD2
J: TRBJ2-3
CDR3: CASSPGLAGRGTDTQYF
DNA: TGTGCCAGCAGCCCGGGACTAGCGGGGAGGGGCACAGATACGCAGTATTTT

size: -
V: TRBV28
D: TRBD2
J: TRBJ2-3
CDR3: CASRGSSGSGTDTQYF
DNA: TGTGCCAGCAGGGGATCTAGCGGGAGCGGTACAGATACGCAGTATTTT

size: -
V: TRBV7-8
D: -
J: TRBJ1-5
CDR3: CASSLASSNQPQHF
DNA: TGTGCCAGCAGCTTAGCGAGTAGCAATCAGCCCCAGCATTTT

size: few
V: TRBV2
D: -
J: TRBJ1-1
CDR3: CASRALLNTEAFF
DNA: TGTGCCAGCAGGGCCCTTTTGAACACTGAAGCTTTCTTT

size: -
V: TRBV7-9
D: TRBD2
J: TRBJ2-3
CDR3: CASSSTSGSINTQYF
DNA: TGTGCCAGCAGCTCCACTAGCGGGAGTATAAATACGCAGTATTTT

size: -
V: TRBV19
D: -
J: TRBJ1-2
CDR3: CASRQVLRGYTF
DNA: TGTGCCAGTAGACAGGTACTACGCGGCTACACCTTC

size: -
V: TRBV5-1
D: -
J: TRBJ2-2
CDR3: CASSKDYLGELFF
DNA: TGCGCCAGCAGCAAAGACTATCTCGGGGAGCTGTTTTTT